The following is a T cell receptor (beta chain) sequence with its context. This record belongs to a study of control samples from healthy donors and cancer patients. Generated by immunoSEQ multiplex PCR, the TCRdb table keeps only in-frame clones and is missing some. The sample yields about 89,000 clones, around 86% seen once. The V gene lost 2 bases and the J gene lost 1 base, with 11 bases spanning the gap. Germline V gives CDR1 KGHSH, CDR2 LQKENI. The CDR3 consists of 15 residues. The receptor comes from a man aged 30 to 39 in good health. Sample: blood. V gene TRBV18 combines with J gene TRBJ2-5; D not resolved. The CDR3 bases are TGTGCCAGCTCACCATGGGAACAGCTCCAAGAGACCCAGTACTTC. Its protein is CASSPWEQLQETQYF.